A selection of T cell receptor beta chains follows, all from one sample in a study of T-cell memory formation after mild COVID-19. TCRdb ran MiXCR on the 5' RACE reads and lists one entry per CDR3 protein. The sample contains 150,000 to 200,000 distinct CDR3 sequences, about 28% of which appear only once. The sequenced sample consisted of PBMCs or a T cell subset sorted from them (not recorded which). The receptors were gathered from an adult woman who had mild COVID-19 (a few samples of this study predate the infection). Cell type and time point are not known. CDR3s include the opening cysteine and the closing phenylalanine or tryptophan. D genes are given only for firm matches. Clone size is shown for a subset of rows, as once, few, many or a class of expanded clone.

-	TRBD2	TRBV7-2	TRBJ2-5	TGTGCCAGCAGCTTAGCGGGGGCTAGCGGGGGTATGGAGACCCAGTACTTC	CASSLAGASGGMETQYF
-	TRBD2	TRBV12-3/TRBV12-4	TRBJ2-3	TGTGCCAGCAGTCCCACGAGGACTAGCGGGAGCACAGATACGCAGTATTTT	CASSPTRTSGSTDTQYF
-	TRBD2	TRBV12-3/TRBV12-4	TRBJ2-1	TGTGCCAGCAGTGCCCCGGGACTAGCGGATGAGCAGTTCTTC	CASSAPGLADEQFF
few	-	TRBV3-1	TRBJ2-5	TGTGCCAGCAGGGGCGGATGGGGGACCCAAGAGACCCAGTACTTC	CASRGGWGTQETQYF
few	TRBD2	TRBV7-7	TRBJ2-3	TGTGCTAGCAGCTTAGCGAGGATAGCGGGGCACACAGATACGCAGTATTTT	CASSLARIAGHTDTQYF
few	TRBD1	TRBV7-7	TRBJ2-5	TGTGCCAGCAGCCTCGGGACAGGACACCAAGAGACCCAGTACTTC	CASSLGTGHQETQYF
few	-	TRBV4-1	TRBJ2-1	TGCGCCAGCAGCCAAGAGCGGGGGCGATACAATGAGCAGTTCTTC	CASSQERGRYNEQFF
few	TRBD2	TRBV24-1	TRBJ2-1	TGTGCCACCAGTGATTTTGGGCTAGCGGGTCATGAGCAGTTCTTC	CATSDFGLAGHEQFF
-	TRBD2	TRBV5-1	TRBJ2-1	TGCGCCAGCAGCCACCAACCGGGACTAGCGGGTATTTCCTCCTACAATGAGCAGTTCTTC	CASSHQPGLAGISSYNEQFF
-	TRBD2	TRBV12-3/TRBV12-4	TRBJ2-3	TGTGCCACGCGGACTAGCGGGAGCACAGATACGCAGTATTTT	CATRTSGSTDTQYF
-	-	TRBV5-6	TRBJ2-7	TGTGCCAGCAGCCCAATACCGGGACGATCCTACGAGCAGTACTTC	CASSPIPGRSYEQYF
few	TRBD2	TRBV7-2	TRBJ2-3	TGTGCCAGCAGCTTACCCAAGCGGGAGGGAGGCACAGATACGCAGTATTTT	CASSLPKREGGTDTQYF
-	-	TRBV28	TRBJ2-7	TGTGCCAGCAGTTTAAGTTACGGGACCTACGAGCAGTACTTC	CASSLSYGTYEQYF
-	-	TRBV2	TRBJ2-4	TGTGCCAGCTACGACAGGGGAGGGACCAACATTCAGTACTTC	CASYDRGGTNIQYF
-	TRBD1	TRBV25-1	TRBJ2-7	TGTGCCAGCAGTGGGACAGGGAGGGAGCAGTACTTC	CASSGTGREQYF
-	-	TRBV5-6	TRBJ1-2	TGTGCCAGCAGCTTGGCCGCCACACGGGGAGGCTACACCTTC	CASSLAATRGGYTF
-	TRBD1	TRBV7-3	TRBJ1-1	TGTGCCAGCAGCTTAGTCGGGACAGGGATGAACACTGAAGCTTTCTTT	CASSLVGTGMNTEAFF
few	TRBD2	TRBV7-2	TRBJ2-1	TGTGCCAGCAGCACCCAGACTAGCGGGATGGGTTCTGAGCAGTTCTTC	CASSTQTSGMGSEQFF
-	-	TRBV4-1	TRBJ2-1	TGCGCCAGCAGCCATTACTTAGATGAGCAGTTCTTC	CASSHYLDEQFF
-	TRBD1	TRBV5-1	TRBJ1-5	TGCGCCAGCAGCTTGGGTGCAACAGACAGGGGAGGGCAGCCCCAGCATTTT	CASSLGATDRGGQPQHF
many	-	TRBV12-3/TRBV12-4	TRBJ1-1	TGTGCCAGCAGTTTTCAGGGGAACACTGAAGCTTTCTTT	CASSFQGNTEAFF
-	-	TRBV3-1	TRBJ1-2	TGTGCCAGCAGCCGGAGGCAGGGCTATGGCTACACCTTC	CASSRRQGYGYTF
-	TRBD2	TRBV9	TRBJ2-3	TGTGCCAGCAGCAAAGCGGGAGGGCCGGGTGGCACAGATACGCAGTATTTT	CASSKAGGPGGTDTQYF
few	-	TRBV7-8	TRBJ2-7	TGTGCCAGCAGCTGGAATAGGGGAGGAGCATTTAGGAACGAGCAGTACTTC	CASSWNRGGAFRNEQYF
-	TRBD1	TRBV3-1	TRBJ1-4	TGTGCCAGCAGCCCCCAGGGGGCAACTAATGAAAAACTGTTTTTT	CASSPQGATNEKLFF
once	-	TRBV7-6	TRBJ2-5	TGTGCCAGCAGCTTAGAGACTAGAGGAGAGACCCAGTACTTC	CASSLETRGETQYF
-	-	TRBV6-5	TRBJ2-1	TGTGCCAGCAGGGGCAGAGAACGGGTCAATGAGCAGTTCTTC	CASRGRERVNEQFF
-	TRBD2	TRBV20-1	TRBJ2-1	TGCAGTGCTAGAATGCTAGCGGGAGGGCCGGATGAGCAGTTCTTC	CSARMLAGGPDEQFF
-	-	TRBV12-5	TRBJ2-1	TGTGCTAGTGGTATCTTTGCCGGGGCTGCCTACAATGAGCAGTTCTTC	CASGIFAGAAYNEQFF
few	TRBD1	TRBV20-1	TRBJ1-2	TGCAGTGCTTCTACAGGGGTTGGCTATGGCTACACCTTC	CSASTGVGYGYTF
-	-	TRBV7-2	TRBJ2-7	TGTGCCAGCGGAGACAGACAGAATTACGAGCAGTACTTC	CASGDRQNYEQYF
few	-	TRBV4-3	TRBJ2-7	TGCGCCAGCAGCCAAGAGGAGGGGCTAACCTACGAGCAGTACTTC	CASSQEEGLTYEQYF
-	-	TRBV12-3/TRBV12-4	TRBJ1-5	TGTGCCAGCAGCCCACCGAGCAAGGGTGGTCAGCCCCAGCATTTT	CASSPPSKGGQPQHF
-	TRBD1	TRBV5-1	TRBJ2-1	TGCGCCAGCAGCTTTTCAGGACAGGGGTACAATGAGCAGTTCTTC	CASSFSGQGYNEQFF
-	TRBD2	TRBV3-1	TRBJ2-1	TGTGCCAGCAGCCAAGGTAGGACTAGCGGGATAGACAATGAGCAGTTCTTC	CASSQGRTSGIDNEQFF
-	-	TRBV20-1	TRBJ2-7	TGCAGTGCTAGCCGGGGACCTCCCTACGAGCAGTACTTC	CSASRGPPYEQYF
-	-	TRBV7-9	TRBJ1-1	TGTGCCAGCAGCACCTTGCGGGGTAACACTGAAGCTTTCTTT	CASSTLRGNTEAFF
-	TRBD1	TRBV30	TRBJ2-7	TGTGCCTGGAGTTCAGGACAGGCCGAGCAGTACTTC	CAWSSGQAEQYF
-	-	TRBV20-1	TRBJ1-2	TGCAGTGCAGGCGGGGGGAGGTATGGCTACACCTTC	CSAGGGRYGYTF
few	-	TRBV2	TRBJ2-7	TGTGCCACGATGCAAGGAGTCACAATCTACGAGCAGTACTTC	CATMQGVTIYEQYF
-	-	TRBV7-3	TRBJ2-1	TGTGCCAGCAGCTTAATCGCCGCGATGGCCGGCCGGGGAGGAGAGCAGTTCTTC	CASSLIAAMAGRGGEQFF
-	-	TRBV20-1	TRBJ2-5	TGCAGCGCGGGCAGGGGAGGGAGCCAAGAGACCCAGTACTTC	CSAGRGGSQETQYF